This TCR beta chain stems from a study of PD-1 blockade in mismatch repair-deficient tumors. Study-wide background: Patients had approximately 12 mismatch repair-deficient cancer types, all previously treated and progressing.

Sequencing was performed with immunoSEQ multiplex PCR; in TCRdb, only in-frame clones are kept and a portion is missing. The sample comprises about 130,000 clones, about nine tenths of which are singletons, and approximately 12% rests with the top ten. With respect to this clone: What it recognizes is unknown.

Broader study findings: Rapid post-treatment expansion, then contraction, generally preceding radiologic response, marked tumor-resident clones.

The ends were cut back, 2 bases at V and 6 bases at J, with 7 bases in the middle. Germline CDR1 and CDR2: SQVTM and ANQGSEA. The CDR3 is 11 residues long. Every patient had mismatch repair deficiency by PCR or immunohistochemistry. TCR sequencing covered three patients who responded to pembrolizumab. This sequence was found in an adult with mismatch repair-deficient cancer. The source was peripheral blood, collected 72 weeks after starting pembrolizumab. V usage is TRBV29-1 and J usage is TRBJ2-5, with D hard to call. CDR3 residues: CSVERKQTQYF. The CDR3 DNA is TGCAGCGTTGAAAGAAAGCAGACCCAGTACTTC.